This TCR beta chain was retrieved from a study of read filtering for tumor transcriptome and immune sequencing. Molecular barcoded adaptors covering alpha/delta and beta/gamma chains were used on roughly 400 ng RNA. One entry per CDR3 protein, called by TCRdb with MiXCR from the reads. The table records about 50,000 distinct CDR3 sequences, around 21% of them present only once. There are 16 residues in the CDR3. The J segment lost 7 bases and the V segment lost 4 bases, leaving 7 bases of the junction unmatched. Germline-derived CDR1 and CDR2 are PRHDT and FYEKMQ (reference sequence). Relative to its sample, this clonotype is large.

What was sequenced was a population of CD138-negative cells sorted from bone marrow. The clonotype was recovered from a donor at least 40 years old with multiple myeloma. The rearrangement links TRBV13 to TRBJ2-1; 13 positions agree with TRBD2. The CDR3 sequence is CASSSAGTSGANEQFF. Written as DNA, the CDR3 is TGTGCCAGCAGCTCCGCCGGGACTAGCGGGGCAAATGAGCAGTTCTTC.